This TCR beta chain is drawn from a study of blood T cell repertoires in COVID-19. Looking at the study overall: Some COVID-19 samples were acute and others convalescent; all came from the United States, Italy and Spain.

The repertoire was sequenced with immunoSEQ multiplex PCR; TCRdb's copy has only in-frame clones and lacks some. Seen here are about 190,000 clones, over 80% observed once, and the top ten hold 7.8%. The clonotype was recovered from a woman aged 60 to 75 with COVID-19, enrolled during active disease. Input material: peripheral blood.

CDR3 residues: CAISESQGIGEKLFF. DNA for the CDR3: TGTGCCATCAGTGAGTCTCAGGGGATTGGGGAAAAACTGTTTTTT. The chain links TRBV10-3 to TRBJ1-4; the D gene is possibly TRBD1 (6 bases). Germline CDR1 and CDR2: ENHRY and SYGVKD. The V end was cut by 0 bases, the J end by 8 bases, with 13 bases between. The CDR3 consists of 15 residues.